This T cell receptor (beta chain) was retrieved from a study of cytomegalovirus exposure and HLA in healthy donors. The CDR3 is 15 residues long. The germline V and J ends were trimmed by 1 base and 3 bases, with 12 bases remaining between them. Germline lookup yields CDR1 SGHAT and CDR2 FQNNGV. Both 60 Vbeta primers and 13 Jbeta primers went into the PCR. Data came from immunoSEQ multiplex PCR; TCRdb stores just in-frame clones and leaves some out. Here the sample spans under 250,000 clones, more than 65% being singletons. This clone was counted a single time. The sequenced sample consisted of PBMCs. This TCR came from a man aged 50 to 59 in good health and CMV-seronegative. The chain recombines TRBV11-2 with TRBJ1-2, with D possibly matching TRBD1 (5 bases). CDR3 bases: TGTGCCAGCAGCTTAGGTGGGGCGAAGGACTATGGCTACACCTTC. As protein: CASSLGGAKDYGYTF.